A single TCR beta chain is shown here with its context. Antigen specificity is unknown. The sample originates from a study of T cell therapy after organ transplantation. Study-level information: Expansion used a peptide pool of 30 HLA class I and II CMV epitopes.

This CDR3 contains 17 residues. Per the germline V gene, CDR1 is LGHNA and CDR2 is YSLEER. The germline V and J ends were trimmed by 0 bases and 3 bases, with 14 bases remaining between them. Study-level findings and limits: Post-therapy reconstitution appeared to include transferred and endogenous clonotypes. Pretherapy CD8 clonality inversely correlated with its fold change after therapy.

Libraries were prepared by immunoSEQ multiplex PCR; TCRdb keeps only in-frame clonotypes and omits some of them. The sample has 40,000 to 60,000 clones, about 94% seen once. This chain connects TRBV4-3 to TRBJ2-2, with D perhaps matching TRBD2 (5 bases). The material sequenced was CD8+ T cells from blood, taken before autologous CMV-specific T cell therapy. The source is a human patient who had received a solid organ transplant and had CMV disease. The CDR3 DNA reads as TGCGCCAGCAGCCAAGAAGTTGAGGGATCGGACACCGGGGAGCTGTTTTTT. It encodes CASSQEVEGSDTGELFF.